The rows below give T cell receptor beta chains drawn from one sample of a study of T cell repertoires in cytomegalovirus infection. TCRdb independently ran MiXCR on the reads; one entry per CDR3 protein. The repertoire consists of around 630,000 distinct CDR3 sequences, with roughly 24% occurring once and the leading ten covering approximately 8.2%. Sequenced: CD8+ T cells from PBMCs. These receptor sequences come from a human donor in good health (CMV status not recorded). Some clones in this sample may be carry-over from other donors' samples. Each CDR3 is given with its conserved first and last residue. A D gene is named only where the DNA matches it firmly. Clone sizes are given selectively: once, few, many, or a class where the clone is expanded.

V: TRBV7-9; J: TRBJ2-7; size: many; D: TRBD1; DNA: TGTGCCAGCAGCTCCCCCGGGACAGGGAAAACCTACGAGCAGTACTTC; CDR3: CASSSPGTGKTYEQYF
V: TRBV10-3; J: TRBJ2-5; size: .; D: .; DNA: TGTGCCATCAGTGACGGGGCGTCGGGGGAGACCCAGTACTTC; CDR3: CAISDGASGETQYF
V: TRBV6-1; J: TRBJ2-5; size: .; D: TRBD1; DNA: TGTGCCAGCAGTGAAGCGTTAGGAGGACAGGGGGCAGAGACCCAGTACTTC; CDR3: CASSEALGGQGAETQYF
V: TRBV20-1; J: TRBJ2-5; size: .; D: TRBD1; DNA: TGCAGTGCTAGAGATGGGCGACAGGGTTACTCGTGGGGTCAAGAGACCCAGTACTTC; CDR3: CSARDGRQGYSWGQETQYF
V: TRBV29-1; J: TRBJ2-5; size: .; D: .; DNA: TGCAGCGTACGATTCAGGGGCCTCAGTGGGGAGACCCAGTACTTC; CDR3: CSVRFRGLSGETQYF
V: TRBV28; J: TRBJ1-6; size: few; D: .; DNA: TGTGCCAGCAGTTTAGGGCCCGGGGAGATCAGGCCCCTCCACTTT; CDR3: CASSLGPGEIRPLHF
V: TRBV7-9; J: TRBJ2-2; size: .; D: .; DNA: TGTGCCAGCAGCTTAGGTCCTATTGACGGGGAGCTGTTTTTT; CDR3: CASSLGPIDGELFF
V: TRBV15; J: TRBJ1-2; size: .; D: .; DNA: TGTGCCACCCTAAGTCCGGACTATGGCTACACCTTC; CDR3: CATLSPDYGYTF
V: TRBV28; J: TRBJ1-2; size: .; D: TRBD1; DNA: TGTGCAAGCGGGCAGGGGGATGCCTATGGCTACACCTTC; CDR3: CASGQGDAYGYTF
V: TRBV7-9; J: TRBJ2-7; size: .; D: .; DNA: TGTGCCAGCAGCAAGCAAAGGACCATTGATGATAGCTCCTACGAGCAGTACTTC; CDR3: CASSKQRTIDDSSYEQYF
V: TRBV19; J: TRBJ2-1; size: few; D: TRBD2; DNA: TGTGCCTCGCTCGGGGGGAGCAGGTCCTACAATGAGCAGTTCTTC; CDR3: CASLGGSRSYNEQFF
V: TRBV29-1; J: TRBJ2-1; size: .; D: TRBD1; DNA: TGCAGCGTTGAAGGGGGCAGGGGGCACATTTACAATGAGCAGTTCTTC; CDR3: CSVEGGRGHIYNEQFF
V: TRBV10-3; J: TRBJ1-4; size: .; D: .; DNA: TGTGCCATCAGTGAAGGCAGTCGAACGAATGAAAAACTGTTTTTT; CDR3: CAISEGSRTNEKLFF
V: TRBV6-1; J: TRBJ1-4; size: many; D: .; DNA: TGTGCCAGCAGTGAAACTTACGGATTTGATGAAAAACTGTTTTTT; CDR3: CASSETYGFDEKLFF
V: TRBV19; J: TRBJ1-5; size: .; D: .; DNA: TGTGCCAGTAGCCCTGACTGGCAGCCCCAGCATTTT; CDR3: CASSPDWQPQHF
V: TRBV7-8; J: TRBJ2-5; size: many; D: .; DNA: TGTGCCAGCAGCTTAGGGGTGGGGTTGGAGACCCAGTACTTC; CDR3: CASSLGVGLETQYF
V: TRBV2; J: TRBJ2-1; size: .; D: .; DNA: TGTGCCAGCAGTGGGTCAGGCTACAATGAGCAGTTCTTC; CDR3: CASSGSGYNEQFF
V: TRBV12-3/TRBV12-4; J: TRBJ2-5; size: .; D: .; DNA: TGTGCCAGCAGCTCTGAGGCTTCGTGGGGTAGGAAGACCCAGTACTTC; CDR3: CASSSEASWGRKTQYF
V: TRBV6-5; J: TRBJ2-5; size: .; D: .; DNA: TGTGCCAGCTCGTTAGAGGGGGGAGAAGAGACCCAGTACTTC; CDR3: CASSLEGGEETQYF
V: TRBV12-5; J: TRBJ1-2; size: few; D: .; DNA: TGTGCTAGTGGTTTGTCGTTGGACTATGGCTACACCTTC; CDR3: CASGLSLDYGYTF
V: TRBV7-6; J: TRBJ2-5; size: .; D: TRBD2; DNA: TGTGCCAGCAGCCCTCCTGGACTAGCGGGGGTAGAGACCCAGTACTTC; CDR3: CASSPPGLAGVETQYF
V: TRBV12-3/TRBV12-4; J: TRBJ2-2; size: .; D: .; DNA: TGTACCAGCGGCCAGGGGACCGGGGAGCTGTTTTTT; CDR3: CTSGQGTGELFF
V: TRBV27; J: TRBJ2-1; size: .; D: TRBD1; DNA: TGTGCCAGCAGATCGGGACAGATCGCCTACAATGAGCAGTTCTTC; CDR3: CASRSGQIAYNEQFF
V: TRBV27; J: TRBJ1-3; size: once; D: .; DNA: TGTGCCAGCAGTTTAGGGGTTGCTGGAAACACCATACATTTT; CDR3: CASSLGVAGNTIHF
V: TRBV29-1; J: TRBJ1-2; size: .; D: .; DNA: TGCAGCGTTGAAGGGACAGCCCTGACGGACTATGGCTACACCTTC; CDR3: CSVEGTALTDYGYTF
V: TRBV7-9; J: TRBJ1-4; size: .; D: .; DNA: TGTGCCAGCAGCCGGATTGACTACAGGGCGCTGGATGAAAAACTGTTTTTT; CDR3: CASSRIDYRALDEKLFF
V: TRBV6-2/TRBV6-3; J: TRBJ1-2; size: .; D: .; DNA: TGTGCCAGCAGTCTCGGAGAGTATGGCTACACCTTC; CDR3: CASSLGEYGYTF
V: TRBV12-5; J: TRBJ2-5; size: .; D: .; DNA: TGTGCTAGTGGTTTGGTTGCGGCGTACCAAGAGACCCAGTACTTC; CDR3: CASGLVAAYQETQYF
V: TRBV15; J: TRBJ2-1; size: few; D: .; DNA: TGTGCCACCAGCAGAGTTTCCAGGGGAGATGAGCAGTTCTTC; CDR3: CATSRVSRGDEQFF
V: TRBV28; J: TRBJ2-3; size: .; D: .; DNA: TGTGCCAGCAGTCGTGATAGGGGTAGCACAGATACGCAGTATTTT; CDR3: CASSRDRGSTDTQYF
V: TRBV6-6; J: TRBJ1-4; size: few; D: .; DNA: TGTGCCAACAGTCCCCGTATTGAAAAACTGTTTTTT; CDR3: CANSPRIEKLFF
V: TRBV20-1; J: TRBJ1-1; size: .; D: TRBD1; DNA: TGCAGTGCTAATACAGGGGGCTACACTGAAGCTTTCTTT; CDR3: CSANTGGYTEAFF
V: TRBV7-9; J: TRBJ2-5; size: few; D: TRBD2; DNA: TGTGCCAGCAGCACAGAATGGCGCGGGGGGAACCAAGAGACCCAGTACTTC; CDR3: CASSTEWRGGNQETQYF
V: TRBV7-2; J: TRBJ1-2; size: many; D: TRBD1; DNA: TGTGCCAGCAGCTTCCGGGACAGTCCTAACTATGGCTACACCTTC; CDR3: CASSFRDSPNYGYTF
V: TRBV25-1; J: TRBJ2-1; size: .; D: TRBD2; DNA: TGTGCCAGCGCCTGGGGAGGGTACAATGAGCAGTTCTTC; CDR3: CASAWGGYNEQFF
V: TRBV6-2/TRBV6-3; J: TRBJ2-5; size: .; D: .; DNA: TGTGCCAGCAGCCCGGACTCAAGGCGGACCCAGTACTTC; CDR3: CASSPDSRRTQYF
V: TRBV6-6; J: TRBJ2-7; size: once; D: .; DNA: TGTGCCAGCAGCCCAGGACAGTCCTACTACGAGCAGTACTTC; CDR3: CASSPGQSYYEQYF
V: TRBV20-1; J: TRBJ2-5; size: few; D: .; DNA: TGCAGTGCTAGAGATCTCCGGGGGCTGAGGGAGACCCAGTACTTC; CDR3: CSARDLRGLRETQYF
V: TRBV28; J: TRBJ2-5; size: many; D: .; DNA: TGTGCCAGCAGCACCTCCGGACCAAGGGAGACCCAGTACTTC; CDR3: CASSTSGPRETQYF
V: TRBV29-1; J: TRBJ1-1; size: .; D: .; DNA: TGCAGCGTGCCACAGGAACATGAAGCTTTCTTT; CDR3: CSVPQEHEAFF
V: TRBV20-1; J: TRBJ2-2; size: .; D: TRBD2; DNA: TGCAGTGCTAGTCTTAGAGGACTAGCTGGATCCGGGGAGCTGTTTTTT; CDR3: CSASLRGLAGSGELFF
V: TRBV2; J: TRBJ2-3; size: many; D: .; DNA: TGTGCCGGATCAGGGACAGATACGCAGTATTTT; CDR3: CAGSGTDTQYF
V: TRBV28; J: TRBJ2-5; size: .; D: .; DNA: TGTGCCAGCAGGTTGGGGCAACGGCGCCAAGAGACCCAGTACTTC; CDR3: CASRLGQRRQETQYF
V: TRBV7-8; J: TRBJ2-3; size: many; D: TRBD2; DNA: TGTGCCAGCAGCTTAGGAACTAGCGGGGGGGCAACAGATACGCAGTATTTT; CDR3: CASSLGTSGGATDTQYF
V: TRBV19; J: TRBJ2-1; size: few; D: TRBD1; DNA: TGTGCCAGTAGTACCTCGGACAGGGGGTTCTCCTACAATGAGCAGTTCTTC; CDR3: CASSTSDRGFSYNEQFF
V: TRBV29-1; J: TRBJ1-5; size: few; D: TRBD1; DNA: TGCAGCGTTGAAGATGGACAGGGTTATAATCAGCCCCAGCATTTT; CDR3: CSVEDGQGYNQPQHF
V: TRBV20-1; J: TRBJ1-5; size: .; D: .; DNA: TGCAGTGCTATTCTCGAGGGGGGCCTATATAGCAATCAGCCCCAGCATTTT; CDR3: CSAILEGGLYSNQPQHF
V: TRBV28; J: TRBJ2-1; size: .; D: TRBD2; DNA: TGTGCCAGCAGTTCAATAGCGGGGGGCCCGAATGAGCAGTTCTTC; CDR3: CASSSIAGGPNEQFF
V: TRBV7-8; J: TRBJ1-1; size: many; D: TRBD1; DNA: TGTGCCAGCAGCCCCGGTTTCGACAGGGGACGATCTGAAGCTTTCTTT; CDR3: CASSPGFDRGRSEAFF
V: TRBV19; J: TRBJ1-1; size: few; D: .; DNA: TGTGCCAGTAGTTCCCTGGAGGGGGGGCCGATGAACACTGAAGCTTTCTTT; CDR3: CASSSLEGGPMNTEAFF
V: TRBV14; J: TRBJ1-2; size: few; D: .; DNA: TGTGCCAGCAGCCACCACAGAGGGGACTACTATGGCTACACCTTC; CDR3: CASSHHRGDYYGYTF
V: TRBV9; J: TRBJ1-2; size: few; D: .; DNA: TGTGCCAGCAGCGGCAGCGGTGGCTACACCTTC; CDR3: CASSGSGGYTF
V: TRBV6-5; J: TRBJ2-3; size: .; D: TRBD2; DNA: TGTGCCAGCCTCGAGGGGGCGGGGGGGCGAACAGATACGCAGTATTTT; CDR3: CASLEGAGGRTDTQYF
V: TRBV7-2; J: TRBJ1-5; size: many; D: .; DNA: TGTGCCAGCAGCTTAGAAGGATTTAGCAATCAGCCCCAGCATTTT; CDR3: CASSLEGFSNQPQHF
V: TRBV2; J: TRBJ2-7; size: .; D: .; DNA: TGTGCCAGCTACAGGGAGGCATCCTACGAGCAGTACTTC; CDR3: CASYREASYEQYF